This TCR beta chain was observed in a study of control samples from healthy donors and cancer patients. Germline V gives CDR1 GTSNPN, CDR2 SVGIG (reference sequence). There are 14 residues in the CDR3. V trimming: 7 bases; J trimming: 8 bases; junction bases outside the gene matches: 13. Sequencing used immunoSEQ multiplex PCR; TCRdb keeps in-frame clones, though not all of them. This table has some 130,000 clones, approximately 88% appearing once. This chain joins TRBV30 and TRBJ1-2; TRBD1 matches at 10 bases. Sequencing input: blood. The TCR sequence derives from a man aged 40-55 years in good health. The CDR3 region has the DNA TGTGCCTACCACCGGGACAGGGGCAGGGAGGGCTACACCTTC. It translates to CAYHRDRGREGYTF.